This TCR beta chain was captured in a study of T cell repertoires in cytomegalovirus infection. Background on the study: From public TCR beta signatures came an indication of both CMV infection and matching HLA type. Study results and limitations: People with CMV and the relevant HLA were identified by cumulative public TCR beta family frequency. CMV-specific TCR beta clonotypes restricted by HLA-C dominated the ex vivo response.

Germline V gives CDR1 SGHTA, CDR2 FQGNSA. The CDR3 loop spans 16 amino acids. Germline trimming cut 5 bases from V and 0 bases from J; bases unmatched to any gene: 8. Using its own MiXCR run on the reads, TCRdb lists one record per CDR3 protein. The data show approximately 340,000 distinct CDR3 sequences, around 29% seen once. Many counts were recorded for this clonotype. Its specificity is unknown. The source was cultured PBMCs, collected from culture after CMV antigen stimulation. This sequence joins TRBV7-2 and TRBJ1-2; TRBD1 matches at 8 bases. This clonotype originated in a human donor in good health (CMV status not recorded). Some clones in this sample may be carry-over from other donors' samples. For the CDR3, the DNA is TGTGCCAGCAGCGGGGGCGACAGGGGACCTAACTATGGCTACACCTTC. Its protein product is CASSGGDRGPNYGYTF.